This T cell receptor beta chain came from a study of cytomegalovirus exposure and HLA in healthy donors. With 60 Vbeta and 13 Jbeta primers, the PCR was carried out. TCRdb keeps only in-frame clones here, not all; method: immunoSEQ multiplex PCR. The sample lists some 180,000 clones, 87% seen once, with 0.9% to 1.2% in the top ten. Study results and limitations: In a later analysis, HLA-associated TCR beta chains were more clonally expanded than equally common others.

CDR3 length equals 13 residues. Trimming at V came to 8 bases and at J to 5 bases, leaving 7 bases not matched to a gene. Germline assignment: CDR1 SGHTA and CDR2 FQGNSA. With respect to this clone: Its specificity is unknown.

Sample: PBMCs. The TCR sequence derives from a boy between 2 and 10 years old in good health and CMV-seronegative. The J gene is TRBJ1-2, the V gene TRBV7-2; 8 bases are a match to TRBD1. CDR3 loop: CASDDRGTYGYTF. The CDR3 DNA is TGTGCCAGCGACGACAGGGGAACATATGGCTACACCTTC.